The 9 T cell receptor beta chains listed next were all sequenced from one sample in a study of Graves' ophthalmopathy and Graves' hyperthyroidism. Amplified material comprised TCR beta CDR3 regions derived from RNA transcripts. First-round RT-PCR used HTBI primers; second-round multiplex PCR followed. TCRdb independently ran MiXCR on the multiplex PCR reads; one entry per CDR3 protein. In the table there are a few hundred thousand distinct CDR3 sequences, 20% to 25% of which are singletons. The sample was peripheral blood. Receptors originate from a woman in her forties or fifties with Graves' ophthalmopathy.

V and J are TRBV10-3 and TRBJ2-7; tentative D call: TRBD1 (5 bases). V was pared by 10 bases and J by 0 bases, with 10 bases between. The V gene's germline CDR1 is ENHRY and CDR2 SYGVKD. This CDR3 is built from 12 residues. The CDR3 coding sequence is TGTGCCACACAGGAGATCTCCTACGAGCAGTACTTC. This translates into CATQEISYEQYF.

This clonotype occurred once. At one of its ends the junction is not consistent with the germline gene, which may arise from a read error. This rearrangement joins TRBV5-1 to TRBJ1-1; D not certain. The CDR3 covers 14 residues. Looked up from germline, CDR1 is SGHRS and CDR2 is YFSETQ. The CDR3 loop is CVSSLARPNTEAFF. Here the CDR3 DNA reads TGCGTCAGCAGCTTGGCCCGCCCGAACACTGAAGCTTTCTTT. Full variable domain (rest looked up from reference TRBV5-1 and TRBJ1-1): KAGVTQTPRYLIKTRGQQVTLSCSPISGHRSVSWYQQTPGQGLQFLFEYFSETQRNKGNFPGRFSGRQFSNSRSEMNVSTLELGDSALYLCVSSLARPNTEAFFGQGTRLTVV.

This clonotype showed up many times. This chain links TRBV6-1 with TRBJ2-7; TRBD2 aligns across 12 bases. CDR1 and CDR2 from the germline V gene are MNHNS and SASEGT. Trimming took 6 bases from V and 8 from J; bases not matched to a gene: 8. The CDR3 extends over 14 amino acids. CDR3 in amino acids: CASSSTSGSSKQYF. In DNA, the CDR3 is TGTGCCAGCAGCTCGACTAGCGGGAGTTCGAAGCAGTACTTC.

This chain uses TRBV30 with TRBJ2-5; a possible D gene is TRBD2 (6 bases). The CDR3 spans 14 residues. Germline V CDR1 and CDR2: GTSNPN, SVGIG (reference sequence). Deletions cut 2 bases from V and 9 bases from J, with 19 bases between. The CDR3 nucleotides are TGTGCCTGGAGTCTTCCCGGGAGCGCGAAGGCCCAGTACTTC. Translation: CAWSLPGSAKAQYF.

At least ten counts were recorded for this clonotype. The chain recombines TRBV2 with TRBJ1-5, with unresolved D. Trimming cost V 5 bases and J 4 bases, with 18 bases left between them. The V gene's germline CDR1 is SNHLY and CDR2 FYNNEI. The CDR3 has 16 residues. CDR3 sequence reads: CASSSRPGGLNQPQHF. In DNA, the CDR3 is TGTGCCAGCAGTTCTCGTCCCGGCGGACTAAATCAGCCCCAGCATTTT. The full variable domain, with the rest looked up from reference TRBV2 and TRBJ1-5, is EPEVTQTPSHQVTQMGQEVILRCVPISNHLYFYWYRQILGQKVEFLVSFYNNEISEKSEIFDDQFSVERPDGSNFTLKIRSTKLEDSAMYFCASSSRPGGLNQPQHFGDGTRLSIL.

Many counts were recorded for this clonotype. The chain combines TRBV15 with TRBJ2-7; D perhaps matches TRBD1 (6 bases). In germline, CDR1 is LNHNV, CDR2 YYDKDF (reference sequence). This CDR3 region has 15 residues. Trimming took 0 bases from V and 1 from J, leaving 10 bases between them. The CDR3, as DNA: TGTGCCACCAGCAGAGACAGGGGTTTTTCCTACGAGCAGTACTTC. Encoded protein: CATSRDRGFSYEQYF. Complete variable domain (other parts from reference TRBV15 and TRBJ2-7): DAMVIQNPRYQVTQFGKPVTLSCSQTLNHNVMYWYQQKSSQAPKLLFHYYDKDFNNEADTPDNFQSRRPNTSFCFLDIRSPGLGDTAMYLCATSRDRGFSYEQYFGPGTRLTVT.

This clonotype came up many times. The chain employs TRBV30 and TRBJ1-2, with D unresolved. Trimming pared 0 bases from V and 7 bases from J, leaving 12 bases between. The germline CDR1 and CDR2 sequences are GTSNPN and SVGIG (reference sequence). The CDR3 covers 13 residues. The CDR3 here is CAWSVRVFGGYTF. CDR3 coding DNA: TGTGCCTGGAGTGTACGGGTTTTTGGTGGCTACACCTTC.

The J gene is TRBJ2-5, the V gene TRBV11-2; tentatively, D is TRBD1 or TRBD2 (5 bases each). The length of the CDR3 is 16 residues. Germline CDR1 SGHAT, CDR2 FQNNGV. Trimming cost V 6 bases and J 2 bases, with 19 bases left between them. The CDR3 loop reads CASSYWDGGSQETQYF. The CDR3 bases are TGTGCCAGCAGTTACTGGGACGGAGGATCTCAAGAGACCCAGTACTTC.

This clonotype was recorded many times. The chain recombines TRBV6-5 with TRBJ1-1; D not resolved. The CDR3 is 15 residues long. The germline V gene has CDR1 MNHEY and CDR2 SVGAGI. Trimming took 4 bases from V and 0 from J, leaving 12 bases between them. The CDR3 DNA reads as TGTGCCAGCAGTTCTACACCGAATTTGAACACTGAAGCTTTCTTT. It codes for CASSSTPNLNTEAFF.